The following is a T cell receptor beta chain sequence with its context. V lost 6 bases to trimming and J lost 7 bases; unmatched junction nucleotides: 6. The germline CDR1 and CDR2 sequences are MNHEY and SVGEGT. The length of the CDR3 is 14 residues. Per the authors' pipeline: Estimation of nucleated cell counts was performed using reference gene primer amplification. This table comes from immunoSEQ multiplex PCR, and its TCRdb copy is limited to in-frame clones, with some not included. V and J calls and clone size are copied from that table; D and trimming were computed from the DNA. The table shows about 220,000 clones, with about 87% occurring only once. This record belongs to a study of blood T cell repertoires in COVID-19. Background on the study: Samples representing acute and convalescent COVID-19 were sourced from the United States, Italy and Spain.

Recruitment covered 25 or so US areas and drew participants whose ages spanned about 18 to 89 years. Cohort 3 donors were reported recovered after two negative PCRs, clearance, or symptom resolution. Material: PBMCs or T cells enriched from blood (not recorded which). This receptor was identified in a woman aged 25 to 45 who had recovered from COVID-19. The genes are TRBV6-2 or TRBV6-3 and TRBJ2-2, with 9 bases lining up with TRBD2. Written as DNA, the CDR3 is TGTGCCAGCAGCTTAGCGGGGGACATCGGGGAGCTGTTTTTT. This gives the protein CASSLAGDIGELFF.